In its sample, the clone carrying this T cell receptor (beta chain) was seen a few times. This entry belongs to a study of T-cell reconstitution after alpha-beta-depleted transplantation in children. Preparation of the TCRbeta library was carried out with unique molecular identifiers. Via MiXCR, TCRdb re-called the PCR reads, giving one row per CDR3 protein. The sample lists 200,000 to 250,000 distinct CDR3 sequences, 8.5% to 10% occurring once. The receptor was isolated from a human donor who donated a stem cell graft to a child with acute lymphoblastic leukemia. The material was PBMCs from the stem cell graft donor, obtained from the stem cell graft.

The CDR3 region is CASSLGREGILFF. The DNA of the CDR3 is TGTGCCAGCAGCCTAGGACGGGAGGGGATACTGTTTTTT. V and J are TRBV7-9 and TRBJ1-4; possible D gene TRBD1, 5 bases. CDR1 and CDR2 (germline): SEHNR, FQNEAQ (reference sequence). V dropped 5 bases and J dropped 13 bases, with 17 bases sitting between them. The CDR3 length is 13 residues.